Shown below are 18 T cell receptor beta chains from a single sample sequenced in a study of blood T cell repertoires in COVID-19. Repertoires were generated with immunoSEQ multiplex PCR, while TCRdb's copy carries only in-frame clones and drops some. Here the sample spans about 220,000 clones, almost 90% being singletons. The source material was PBMCs or T cells enriched from blood (not recorded which). Receptors originate from a woman in her 50s with acute COVID-19.

The rearrangement joins TRBV7-9 to TRBJ2-1; D may be TRBD2 (7 bases). Trimming took off 5 bases at V and 7 bases at J, with 18 bases between the two ends. From germline, CDR1 is SEHNR and CDR2 FQNEAQ (reference sequence). The CDR3 has 15 amino acids. CDR3 protein: CASSPWGGSMNEQFF. CDR3 DNA sequence: TGTGCCAGCAGCCCATGGGGGGGCAGTATGAATGAGCAGTTCTTC. The full variable domain, completed using reference TRBV7-9 and TRBJ2-1, is DTGVSQNPRHKITKRGQNVTFRCDPISEHNRLYWYRQTLGQGPEFLTYFQNEAQLEKSRLLSDRFSAERPKGSFSTLEIQRTEQGDSAMYLCASSPWGGSMNEQFFGPGTRLTVL.

The chain is built from TRBV28 and TRBJ1-5, with 7 bases lining up with TRBD1. The CDR3 consists of 16 residues. Germline trimming cut 8 bases from V and 5 bases from J; bases unmatched to any gene: 15. Germline V gene data show CDR1 as MDHEN and CDR2 as SYDVKM. The CDR3 DNA sequence: TGTGCCAGCCCCAAGGACAGGAACATACGATATCAGCCCCAGCATTTT. It translates to CASPKDRNIRYQPQHF.

The V gene is TRBV27, the J gene TRBJ1-1, with D possibly being TRBD1 (5 bases). The CDR3 runs 14 residues. Germline CDR1 is MNHEY and CDR2 is SMNVEV (reference sequence). Trimming pared 6 bases from V and 1 base from J, leaving 12 bases between. The CDR3 is CASSLGGQNTEAFF. For the CDR3, the DNA is TGTGCCAGCAGCCTCGGCGGACAGAACACTGAAGCTTTCTTT.

V usage is TRBV3-1 (or the pseudogene TRBV3-2) and J usage is TRBJ2-2; TRBD2 matches at 8 bases. Unmatched junction bases numbered 17, after V lost 4 bases and J lost 7 bases. Germline V lookup: CDR1 LGHDT, CDR2 YNNKEL (reference sequence). This CDR3 comprises 18 residues. CDR3 loop: CASSPRRRSGGPVGELFF. DNA of the CDR3: TGTGCCAGCAGCCCCCGTCGGAGGTCGGGAGGGCCGGTCGGGGAGCTGTTTTTT.

As regards this clone: This specimen includes other DNA sequences encoding the same CDR3. The chain combines TRBV12-3 or TRBV12-4 with TRBJ1-2, with TRBD1 as a possible D gene (6 bases). V lost 6 bases, J lost 1 base, and 9 bases lay in between. There are 13 residues in the CDR3. The CDR3 sequence: CASSLQGNYGYTF. The CDR3 DNA is TGTGCCAGCAGCTTACAGGGTAACTATGGCTACACCTTC.

The V and J genes are TRBV30 and TRBJ2-1; 10 bases fit TRBD2. The CDR3 consists of 16 residues. The V gene's germline CDR1 is GTSNPN and CDR2 SVGIG (reference sequence). J lost 4 bases, V lost 8 bases, and 14 bases had no gene match. The CDR3 nucleotides read TGTGCCCGCCACCCAGCTAGCGGGAGTACATACAATGAGCAGTTCTTC. Translation gives CARHPASGSTYNEQFF.

V usage is TRBV18 and J usage is TRBJ1-2; 10 bases line up with TRBD1. Per germline, CDR1 KGHSH and CDR2 LQKENI. The CDR3 totals 13 residues. V was pared by 7 bases and J by 8 bases, with 7 bases of the junction left unmatched. CDR3 coding DNA: TGTGCCAGCTACCCGGGACAGGGGAGAGGCTACACCTTC. This gives the protein CASYPGQGRGYTF.

This chain connects TRBV20-1 to TRBJ2-7; D unresolved. Trimming pared 3 bases from V and 2 bases from J, leaving 14 bases between. The germline V gene encodes CDR1 DFQATT and CDR2 SNEGSKA (reference sequence). The CDR3 is made up of 14 amino acids. CDR3 region: CSASYTGRTYEQYF. The CDR3 DNA follows: TGCAGTGCTAGTTATACGGGTAGGACCTACGAGCAGTACTTC.

V gene TRBV2 combines with J gene TRBJ2-2; TRBD2 aligns across 11 bases. Germline V CDR1 and CDR2: SNHLY, FYNNEI. J gave up 4 bases and V 5 bases, and 6 bases lay outside the gene matches. CDR3 length equals 16 residues. Written as DNA, the CDR3 is TGTGCCAGCAGTTCTAGCGGGAGGAGCAGCACCGGGGAGCTGTTTTTT. Translated, it gives CASSSSGRSSTGELFF.

This sequence joins TRBV7-9 and TRBJ2-1; D not resolved. This CDR3 is 16 amino acids long. CDR1 and CDR2 (germline): SEHNR, FQNEAQ (reference sequence). V was shortened by 1 base and J by 0 bases, with 10 bases between the two germline ends. DNA for the CDR3: TGTGCCAGCAGCTTAGGCAGGCCAAGCTCCTACAATGAGCAGTTCTTC. It translates to CASSLGRPSSYNEQFF. The entire variable domain, with the rest obtained from reference TRBV7-9 and TRBJ2-1, is as follows: DTGVSQNPRHKITKRGQNVTFRCDPISEHNRLYWYRQTLGQGPEFLTYFQNEAQLEKSRLLSDRFSAERPKGSFSTLEIQRTEQGDSAMYLCASSLGRPSSYNEQFFGPGTRLTVL.

The chain couples TRBV15 to TRBJ1-6; 7 nucleotides match TRBD1. Losses at the gene ends were 3 bases for V and 5 bases for J; bases not matched to a gene: 4. The CDR3 extends over 15 amino acids. Germline CDR1 is LNHNV and CDR2 is YYDKDF (reference sequence). This CDR3 reads CATSRRDRNNSPLHF. The CDR3 DNA sequence: TGTGCCACCAGCAGGAGGGACAGAAATAATTCACCCCTCCACTTT.

The chain recombines TRBV6-5 with TRBJ1-4; 11 nucleotides agree with TRBD1. V trimming: 1 base; J trimming: 8 bases; junction bases outside the gene matches: 6. Germline lookup yields CDR1 MNHEY and CDR2 SVGAGI. The CDR3 has 16 residues. The CDR3 loop reads CASSYFPDRGHEKLFF. DNA of the CDR3: TGTGCCAGCAGTTACTTTCCGGACAGGGGGCACGAAAAACTGTTTTTT.

The rearrangement links TRBV6-1 to TRBJ1-5; 8 bases line up with TRBD1. The CDR3 length is 19 residues. Trimming removed 4 bases from V and 0 bases from J; junction bases left unmatched: 14. Germline V gene lookup returns CDR1 MNHNS and CDR2 SASEGT. The CDR3 DNA sequence: TGTGCCAGCAGTGTCAGGACAGGGCAGACTACCCATAGCAATCAGCCCCAGCATTTT. Protein: CASSVRTGQTTHSNQPQHF.

The J gene is TRBJ2-5, the V gene TRBV5-1; TRBD1 matches 8 bases. Germline CDR1 and CDR2: SGHRS and YFSETQ. Germline trimming cut 0 bases from V and 3 bases from J; bases unmatched to any gene: 10. The CDR3 runs 17 residues. The CDR3 region has the DNA TGCGCCAGCAGCTTGGGTCTGAGACAGGGGTTGGAAGAGACCCAGTACTTC. It yields the protein CASSLGLRQGLEETQYF.

This chain connects TRBV9 to TRBJ2-2; 9 bases are shared with TRBD2. Germline V lookup: CDR1 SGDLS, CDR2 YYNGEE. Unmatched junction bases numbered 1, after V lost 2 bases and J lost 2 bases. The CDR3 loop spans 15 amino acids. The CDR3 region has the DNA TGTGCCAGCAGCGTGACTAGCGGTAACACCGGGGAGCTGTTTTTT. Amino acids: CASSVTSGNTGELFF.

This chain links TRBV28 with TRBJ1-2; no reliable D call. Germline CDR1 reads MDHEN; CDR2 reads SYDVKM. The CDR3 runs 16 residues. V was shortened by 2 bases and J by 3 bases, with 16 bases between the two germline ends. CDR3 nucleotide sequence: TGTGCCAGCAGTTTAGTGGGCGGGGAAACATACTATGGCTACACCTTC. Protein: CASSLVGGETYYGYTF.

The gene calls are TRBV4-2 and TRBJ1-1, with D perhaps matching TRBD1 (6 bases). Per the germline V gene, CDR1 is LGHNA and CDR2 is YNFKEQ. Between the trimmed V and J ends, which lost 5 bases and 5 bases, there was a span of 24 bases. This CDR3 region has 17 residues. Here the CDR3 DNA reads TGTGCCAGCAGCGCTGGGGCAGGGGCAGCCGAGCGGACTGAAGCTTTCTTT. Protein product: CASSAGAGAAERTEAFF.

This chain uses TRBV28 with TRBJ2-5, with D possibly TRBD2 on 5 matching bases. CDR3 length equals 12 residues. Germline V gives CDR1 MDHEN, CDR2 SYDVKM. Trimming left V 4 bases short and J 9 bases short, with 12 bases between. The CDR3 bases are TGTGCCAGCAGTTCCGAGATGAGGGCCCAGTACTTC. Protein product: CASSSEMRAQYF.